The next 30 T cell receptor beta chains were all read from a single sample in a study of shared clonotypes between healthy human individuals (dated by TCRdb to 2018 to 2020). Library preparation employed the immunoSEQ multiplex PCR assay. The source is immuneACCESS, and TCRdb retained only in-frame sequences with V and J called. Part of the clones is not carried over; for the studies checked, unresolved V genes explain less than half of this, and the remainder is unexplained. The sample contains roughly 700,000 clones, around 72% of them found a single time. The ten largest clonotypes hold over 1.5% of the sample. Specimen: memory CD4+ T cells sorted from blood. This sample's cell subset or site label indicates: CD45RA-negative fraction. The receptors were sampled from a woman aged 25 to 45 in good health.

Of note for this clone: A far larger clone is just one base off, so this is likely a read error. Within the sample, other DNA sequences also encode this same CDR3. J is TRBJ2-1 and V is TRBV7-2, with a possible D match to TRBD2 (5 bases). V was clipped by 0 bases and J by 3 bases, with 6 bases between them. Germline V gives CDR1 SGHTA, CDR2 FQGNSA. The length of the CDR3 is 14 residues. CDR3: CASSLAGVYNEQFF. Written as DNA, the CDR3 is TGTGCCAGCAGCTTAGCGGGAGTCTACAATGAGCAGTTCTTC.

J is TRBJ1-2 and V is TRBV28; D unclear. Germline V gives CDR1 MDHEN, CDR2 SYDVKM. This CDR3 spans 16 amino acids. V shed 0 bases and J shed 4 bases, with 15 bases lying between them. CDR3 nucleotide sequence: TGTGCCAGCAGTTTATGGTCATACCCCACAATCTATGGCTACACCTTC. Its protein product is CASSLWSYPTIYGYTF.

This chain links TRBV28 with TRBJ1-2; D is undetermined. Germline-derived CDR1 and CDR2 are MDHEN and SYDVKM. The V end was cut by 1 base, the J end by 8 bases, with 8 bases between. This CDR3 has 12 amino acids. CDR3 amino acids: CASSLFGFGYTF. CDR3 coding DNA: TGTGCCAGCAGTTTATTCGGGTTCGGCTACACCTTC.

The chain combines TRBV2 with TRBJ2-7; D not resolved. The V gene lost 3 bases and the J gene lost 2 bases, with 17 bases spanning the gap. Germline V lookup: CDR1 SNHLY, CDR2 FYNNEI. The CDR3 is 16 residues long. This CDR3 is CASSEGFLYNTYEQYF. In DNA, the CDR3 is TGTGCCAGCAGTGAGGGGTTCCTTTATAATACCTACGAGCAGTACTTC.

The V call is TRBV19, the J call TRBJ2-7; tentatively, D is TRBD1 or TRBD2 (5 bases each). Germline CDR1 LNHDA, CDR2 SQIVND (reference sequence). The CDR3 length is 15 residues. The V end lost 5 bases, the J end lost 3 bases, and 17 bases lay between the germline ends. CDR3 DNA: TGTGCCAGTAGTCCAGCCTTCGTGGGGGTCTACGAGCAGTACTTC. It encodes CASSPAFVGVYEQYF.

A few counts support this clone. The chain combines TRBV5-1 with TRBJ2-3, with 9 bases matching TRBD1. The germline V gene encodes CDR1 SGHRS and CDR2 YFSETQ. V trimming: 4 bases; J trimming: 5 bases; junction bases outside the gene matches: 8. The CDR3 consists of 15 residues. The CDR3, as DNA: TGCGCCAGCAGCACTGGGGACAGGGATGTAGATACGCAGTATTTT. This translates into CASSTGDRDVDTQYF. Supplemented by reference TRBV5-1 and TRBJ2-3, the full variable domain reads KAGVTQTPRYLIKTRGQQVTLSCSPISGHRSVSWYQQTPGQGLQFLFEYFSETQRNKGNFPGRFSGRQFSNSRSEMNVSTLELGDSALYLCASSTGDRDVDTQYFGPGTRLTVL.

This clone came up many times. The V gene is TRBV4-1, the J gene TRBJ2-1; TRBD2 matches at 13 bases. There are 20 residues in the CDR3. Germline-derived CDR1 and CDR2 are MGHRA and YSYEKL. With V trimmed by 4 bases and J by 5 bases, 17 bases remained unmatched. This chain's CDR3 is CASSLVWTSGGTRKNNEQFF. In DNA, the CDR3 is TGCGCCAGCAGCCTTGTCTGGACTAGCGGGGGAACGAGGAAAAACAATGAGCAGTTCTTC.

This sequence joins TRBV19 and TRBJ1-3; TRBD1 matches at 8 bases. The CDR3 contains 16 residues. V dropped 6 bases and J dropped 0; count of bases not matched to a gene: 7. Germline V CDR1 and CDR2: LNHDA, SQIVND (reference sequence). Written as DNA, the CDR3 is TGTGCCAGTAGCCGGGACAGGTCTAGCTCTGGAAACACCATATATTTT. It is translated as CASSRDRSSSGNTIYF.

The chain has TRBV5-1 and TRBJ2-1; TRBD2 matches at 7 bases. The germline CDR1 and CDR2 sequences are SGHRS and YFSETQ. Trimming at V came to 4 bases and at J to 1 base, leaving 5 bases not matched to a gene. This CDR3 comprises 15 residues. The CDR3 spells CASSTSGASYNEQFF. In DNA form, the CDR3 reads TGCGCCAGCAGCACCAGCGGGGCTTCCTACAATGAGCAGTTCTTC.

Worth noting for this clone: This could be a read error, since a much larger clone is one nucleotide away. Other DNA sequences of this sample code for an identical CDR3. The rearrangement uses TRBV14 and TRBJ1-1; D ambiguous. The CDR3 contains 13 residues. Germline V gene sequence: CDR1 SGHDN, CDR2 FVKESK. Between the trimmed V and J ends, which lost 0 bases and 1 base, there was a span of 3 bases. The CDR3 bases are TGTGCCAGCAGCCAAGATCGGAACACTGAAGCTTTCTTT. Amino acids: CASSQDRNTEAFF.

The gene calls are TRBV7-9 and TRBJ2-1; TRBD2 agrees at 12 bases. The CDR3 length is 17 residues. Germline V CDR1 and CDR2: SEHNR, FQNEAQ (reference sequence). V lost 1 base to trimming and J lost 7 bases; unmatched junction nucleotides: 8. CDR3 residues: CASSLVAGTSGRNEQFF. DNA for the CDR3: TGTGCCAGCAGCTTAGTTGCCGGGACTAGCGGGCGGAATGAGCAGTTCTTC.

The chain recombines TRBV30 with TRBJ1-5; maybe TRBD1 (6 bases). The CDR3 runs 12 residues. The germline CDR1 and CDR2 sequences are GTSNPN and SVGIG (reference sequence). V gave up 3 bases and J gave up 7 bases, with 10 bases separating them. CDR3: CAWSGGLQPQHF. In DNA, the CDR3 is TGTGCCTGGAGCGGGGGGCTCCAGCCCCAGCATTTT. The full variable domain, its missing parts supplied by reference TRBV30 and TRBJ1-5, is SQTIHQWPATLVQPVGSPLSLECTVEGTSNPNLYWYRQAAGRGLQLLFYSVGIGQISSEVPQNLSASRPQDRQFILSSKKLLLSDSGFYLCAWSGGLQPQHFGDGTRLSIL.

On this clone: This sequence is one base from a far larger clone and is likely a read error. The chain recombines TRBV9 with TRBJ2-7, with TRBD1 as a possible D gene (6 bases). The CDR3 covers 11 residues. CDR1 is SGDLS, CDR2 YYNGEE, per germline. The CDR3 DNA follows: TGTGTCAGCAGCGTAGGGGGCGAGCAGTACTTC. Amino acid sequence: CVSSVGGEQYF.

The V call is TRBV11-3, the J call TRBJ2-1; 10 bases map to TRBD1. Losses at the gene ends were 2 bases for V and 7 bases for J; bases not matched to a gene: 5. From germline, CDR1 is SGHNT and CDR2 YENEEA. This CDR3 region has 15 residues. The CDR3 DNA reads TGTGCCAGCAGCTTAAAGGGACAGGGGTGGAATGAGCAGTTCTTC. Its protein is CASSLKGQGWNEQFF.

J is TRBJ2-7 and V is TRBV2; tentatively, D is TRBD2 (6 bases). The V and J ends lost 5 bases and 4 bases respectively, with 15 bases between them. CDR3 size: 14 residues. Germline CDR1 SNHLY, CDR2 FYNNEI. The CDR3, as DNA: TGTGCCAGCAGTACAGGCGGGACGGAGTACGAGCAGTACTTC. Protein sequence: CASSTGGTEYEQYF.

V gene TRBV4-2 combines with J gene TRBJ2-3, with 13 bases fitting TRBD2. The CDR3 has 16 amino acids. The germline V gene encodes CDR1 LGHNA and CDR2 YNFKEQ. V dropped 3 bases and J dropped 2; count of bases not matched to a gene: 2. CDR3 DNA: TGTGCCAGCAGCCAGGGGACTAGCGGGAACACAGATACGCAGTATTTT. Protein: CASSQGTSGNTDTQYF.

In its sample, this clone was seen a few times. The gene calls are TRBV11-2 and TRBJ2-7; tentatively, D is TRBD2 (5 bases). CDR1 SGHAT and CDR2 FQNNGV come from the germline V gene. Trimming shortened V by 5 bases and J by 0 bases, and 17 bases separated the two germline ends. The CDR3 contains 16 residues. CDR3 DNA sequence: TGTGCCAGCAGCATAGCGCCATGGCCGAGCTCCTACGAGCAGTACTTC. It codes for CASSIAPWPSSYEQYF.

This clone was counted at least ten times. The chain couples TRBV2 to TRBJ2-6; D is undetermined. CDR1 is SNHLY and CDR2 is FYNNEI in the germline V gene. V lost 3 bases and J lost 0, with 12 bases in between. The CDR3 has 17 amino acids. The CDR3 loop is CASSDATANSGANVLTF. DNA for the CDR3: TGTGCCAGCAGTGACGCCACTGCAAACTCTGGGGCCAACGTCCTGACTTTC.

This chain uses TRBV7-9 with TRBJ2-1; no reliable D call. Trimming left V 4 bases short and J 0 bases short, with 10 bases between. Germline CDR1 is SEHNR and CDR2 is FQNEAQ (reference sequence). The CDR3 has 15 amino acids. CDR3 in amino acids: CASSSPGSSYNEQFF. CDR3 bases: TGTGCCAGCAGCTCCCCAGGCAGCTCCTACAATGAGCAGTTCTTC.

A single count supports this clone. The chain couples TRBV6-5 to TRBJ2-1, with 7 bases lining up with TRBD1. Germline CDR1 reads MNHEY; CDR2 reads SVGAGI. This CDR3 spans 13 amino acids. V lost 11 bases, J lost 0 bases, and 4 bases stayed unmatched. In nucleotides, the CDR3 is TGTGCCGTACAGGGGCTCTCCTACAATGAGCAGTTCTTC. Translating it yields CAVQGLSYNEQFF.

CDR3 amino acids: CASSWTPGAIHGQYF. The DNA of the CDR3 is TGTGCCAGCAGTTGGACTCCCGGGGCCATACACGGGCAGTACTTC. V usage is TRBV27 and J usage is TRBJ2-7; D may match TRBD1 or TRBD2 (5 bases each). The V gene's germline CDR1 is MNHEY and CDR2 SMNVEV (reference sequence). The germline V and J ends were trimmed by 4 bases and 9 bases, with 22 bases remaining between them. The CDR3 contains 15 residues.

The chain carries TRBV28 and TRBJ1-2; weak D call: TRBD1 (5 bases). V was trimmed by 5 bases and J by 1 base, leaving 20 bases between them. The germline gives CDR1 MDHEN, CDR2 SYDVKM. The CDR3 has 17 amino acids. CDR3 in amino acids: CASSRDTSGTGNYGYTF. Written as DNA, the CDR3 is TGTGCCAGCAGTAGAGACACAAGCGGGACGGGTAACTATGGCTACACCTTC.

The CDR3 sequence is CASSQSTVRSSYNEQFF. The CDR3, as DNA: TGCGCCAGCAGCCAAAGTACCGTAAGGTCTTCCTACAATGAGCAGTTCTTC. The chain employs TRBV4-1 and TRBJ2-1; D uncertain. Germline CDR1 and CDR2: MGHRA and YSYEKL. V was trimmed by 2 bases and J by 1 base, leaving 15 bases between them. This CDR3 contains 17 residues.

The rearrangement uses TRBV28 and TRBJ2-3; possibly TRBD2 for D (5 bases). This CDR3 region has 15 residues. V was pared by 3 bases and J by 3 bases, with 13 bases between. The germline V gene has CDR1 MDHEN and CDR2 SYDVKM. The DNA for the CDR3 is TGTGCCAGCAGTTTCCGAGGCGGGCGGACAGATACGCAGTATTTT. Translation: CASSFRGGRTDTQYF.

This sequence joins TRBV10-3 and TRBJ1-1; D is possibly TRBD1 (5 bases). The CDR3 consists of 14 residues. The V gene's germline CDR1 is ENHRY and CDR2 SYGVKD. Trimming stripped 6 bases from V and 0 bases from J, with 11 bases between. The CDR3 DNA reads as TGTGCCATCAGAAAGGGACTTTTGAACACTGAAGCTTTCTTT. It translates to CAIRKGLLNTEAFF.

The chain employs TRBV19 and TRBJ1-5; perhaps TRBD1 as D (5 bases). V was trimmed by 3 bases and J by 4 bases, leaving 13 bases between them. Germline V gives CDR1 LNHDA, CDR2 SQIVND (reference sequence). CDR3 size: 15 residues. The CDR3 region is CASSMSLPGNQPQHF. The CDR3 bases are TGTGCCAGTAGTATGTCCCTCCCAGGGAATCAGCCCCAGCATTTT. Variable domain in full (rest from reference TRBV19 and TRBJ1-5): DGGITQSPKYLFRKEGQNVTLSCEQNLNHDAMYWYRQDPGQGLRLIYYSQIVNDFQKGDIAEGYSVSREKKESFPLTVTSAQKNPTAFYLCASSMSLPGNQPQHFGDGTRLSIL.

In the case of this clone: This sample includes further DNA sequences coding for the same CDR3. V and J are TRBV7-2 and TRBJ1-1; a weak D match, TRBD1 (5 bases). The germline CDR1 and CDR2 sequences are SGHTA and FQGNSA. V was clipped by 5 bases and J by 3 bases, with 10 bases between them. The CDR3 covers 13 residues. CDR3 region: CASSTQGDTEAFF. DNA for the CDR3: TGTGCCAGCAGCACCCAGGGAGACACTGAAGCTTTCTTT.

The chain employs TRBV21-1 and TRBJ2-7. TRBV21-1 is marked as a pseudogene. CDR3 length: 11 residues. CDR3 protein: CASSGDDEQYF. The CDR3 bases are TGTGCCAGCAGCGGGGACGACGAGCAGTACTTC.

The CDR3 sequence is CASSLTYGYTF. The CDR3 DNA reads as TGTGCCAGCAGTTTGACTTATGGCTACACCTTC. The chain links TRBV28 to TRBJ1-2; D gene uncertain. Germline V gives CDR1 MDHEN, CDR2 SYDVKM. The CDR3 length is 11 residues. Between the trimmed V and J ends, which lost 3 bases and 5 bases, there was a span of 4 bases.

The chain couples TRBV21-1 to TRBJ2-7; no DNA check was done on the table's D call, TRBD2. TRBV21-1 is listed as a pseudogene. This CDR3 region has 15 residues. CDR3 in DNA: TGTGCCACCGGTCGAGGCGGGCCGGAGTCCTACGAGCAGTACTTC. Amino acids: CATGRGGPESYEQYF.